This TCR beta chain was captured in a study of regulatory T cells. Study-wide points: In CD3G-deficient patients, conventional CD4+ T cells were enriched for hydrophobic CDR3 residues at positions 6 and 7.

As for this clone: The antigen is not known.

Amplification used 52 TRBV primers and 13 TRBJ primers. Assay: immunoSEQ multiplex PCR; the TCRdb copy retains only in-frame clones and omits some. The data show more than 15,000 clones, roughly 88% seen once. All CD3G-deficient patients showed autoimmunity, more severe in two. Patients, 2 to 39 years old, had expanded memory T-cell proportions. Sample: conventional CD4+ T cells sorted from blood. The receptor comes from a person in their thirties with CD3G deficiency.

The CDR3 sequence is CASSTAWASQYF. The CDR3 DNA reads as TGTGCCAGCAGTACAGCCTGGGCTTCGCAGTACTTC. The chain links TRBV28 to TRBJ2-7; the D is unclear. Trimming pared 5 bases from V and 9 bases from J, leaving 14 bases between. The CDR3 is 12 amino acids. Germline CDR1 is MDHEN and CDR2 is SYDVKM.